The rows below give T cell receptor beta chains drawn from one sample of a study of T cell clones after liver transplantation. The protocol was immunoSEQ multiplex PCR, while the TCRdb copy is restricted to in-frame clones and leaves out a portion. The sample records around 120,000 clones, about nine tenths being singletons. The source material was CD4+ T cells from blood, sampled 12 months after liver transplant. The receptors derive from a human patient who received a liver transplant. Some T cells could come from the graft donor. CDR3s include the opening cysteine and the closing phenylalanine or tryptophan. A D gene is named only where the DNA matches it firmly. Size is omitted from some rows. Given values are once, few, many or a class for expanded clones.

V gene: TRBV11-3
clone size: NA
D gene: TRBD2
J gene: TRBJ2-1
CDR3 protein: CASSPRGAGTVNEQFF
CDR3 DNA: TGTGCCAGCAGCCCCCGGGGAGCGGGGACCGTCAATGAGCAGTTCTTC

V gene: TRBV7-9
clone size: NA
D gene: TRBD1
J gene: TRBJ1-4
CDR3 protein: CASAVSGGLTNEKLFF
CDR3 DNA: TGTGCCAGCGCAGTTTCAGGGGGCTTAACTAATGAAAAACTGTTTTTT

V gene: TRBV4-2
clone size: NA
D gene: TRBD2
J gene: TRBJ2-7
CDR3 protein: CASSTTSGSREQYF
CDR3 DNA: TGTGCCAGCAGCACAACTAGCGGGAGTCGAGAGCAGTACTTC

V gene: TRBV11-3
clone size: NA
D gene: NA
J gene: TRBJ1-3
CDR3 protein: CASSRGGSGNTIYF
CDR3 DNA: TGTGCCAGCAGCCGCGGGGGCTCTGGAAACACCATATATTTT

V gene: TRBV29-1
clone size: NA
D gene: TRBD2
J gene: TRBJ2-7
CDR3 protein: CSVGGAGDSYEQYF
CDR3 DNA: TGCAGCGTCGGGGGGGCAGGAGACTCCTACGAGCAGTACTTC

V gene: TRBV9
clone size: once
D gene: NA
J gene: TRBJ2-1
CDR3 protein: CASSVGAGTYNEQFF
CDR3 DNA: TGTGCCAGCAGCGTAGGGGCGGGAACCTACAATGAGCAGTTCTTC

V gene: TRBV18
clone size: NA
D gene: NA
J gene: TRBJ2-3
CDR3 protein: CASSQRGVTDTQYF
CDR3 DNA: TGTGCCAGCTCACAGAGGGGGGTCACAGATACGCAGTATTTT

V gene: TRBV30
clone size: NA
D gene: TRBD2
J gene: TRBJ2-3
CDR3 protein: CAWSVLAGVHTQYF
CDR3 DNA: TGTGCCTGGAGTGTACTAGCGGGAGTCCATACGCAGTATTTT

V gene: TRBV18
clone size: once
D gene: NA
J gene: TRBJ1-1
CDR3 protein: CASSPYGGEKAFF
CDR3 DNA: TGTGCCAGCTCCCCGTATGGGGGGGAAAAAGCTTTCTTT

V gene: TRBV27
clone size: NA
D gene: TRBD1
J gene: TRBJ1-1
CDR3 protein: CASRDRDTEAFF
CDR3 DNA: TGTGCCAGCAGGGACAGGGACACTGAAGCTTTCTTT

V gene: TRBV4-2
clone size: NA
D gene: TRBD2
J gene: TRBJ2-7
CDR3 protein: CASSRTSGREAYEQYF
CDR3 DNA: TGTGCCAGCAGCCGGACTAGCGGGAGGGAAGCCTACGAGCAGTACTTC

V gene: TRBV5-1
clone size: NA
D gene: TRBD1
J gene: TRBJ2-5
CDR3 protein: CASSSGQVRETQYF
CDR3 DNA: TGCGCCAGCAGCTCGGGACAGGTCCGGGAGACCCAGTACTTC

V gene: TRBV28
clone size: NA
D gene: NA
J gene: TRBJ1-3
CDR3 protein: CASSSGAGNWGNTIYF
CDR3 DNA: TGTGCCAGCAGTTCGGGGGCAGGGAATTGGGGAAACACCATATATTTT

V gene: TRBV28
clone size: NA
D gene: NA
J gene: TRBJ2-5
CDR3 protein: CASSRAETQYF
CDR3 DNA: TGTGCCAGCAGCCGGGCAGAGACCCAGTACTTC